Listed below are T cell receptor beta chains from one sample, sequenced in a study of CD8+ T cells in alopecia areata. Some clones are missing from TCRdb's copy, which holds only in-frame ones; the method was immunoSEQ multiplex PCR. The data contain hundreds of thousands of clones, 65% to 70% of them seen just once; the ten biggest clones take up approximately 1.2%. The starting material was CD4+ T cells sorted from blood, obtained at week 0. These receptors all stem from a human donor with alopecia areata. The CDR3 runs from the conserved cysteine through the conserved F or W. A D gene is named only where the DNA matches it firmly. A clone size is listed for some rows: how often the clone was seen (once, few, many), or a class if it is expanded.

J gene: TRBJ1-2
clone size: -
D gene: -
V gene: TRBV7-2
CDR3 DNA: TGTGCCAGCAGCTTGTGGGGAGGGAGCAACTATGGCTACACCTTC
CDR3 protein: CASSLWGGSNYGYTF

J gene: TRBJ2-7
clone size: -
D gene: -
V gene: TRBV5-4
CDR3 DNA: TGTGCCAGCAGCCCAGAACTCCAGCCTATCTACGAGCAGTACTTC
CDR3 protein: CASSPELQPIYEQYF

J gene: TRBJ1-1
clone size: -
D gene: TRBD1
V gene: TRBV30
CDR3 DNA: TGTGCCTGGAGGAGGGGGCGTGGGACTGAAGCTTTCTTT
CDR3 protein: CAWRRGRGTEAFF

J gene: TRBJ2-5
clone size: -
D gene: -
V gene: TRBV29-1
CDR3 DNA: TGCAGCGTCGAGAGGGACATTAGTCAAGAGACCCAGTACTTC
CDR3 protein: CSVERDISQETQYF

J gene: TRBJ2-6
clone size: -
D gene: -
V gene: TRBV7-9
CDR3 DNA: TGTGCCAGCAGCCCAAGCGTTAAGGCCTCTGGGGCCAACGTCCTGACTTTC
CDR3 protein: CASSPSVKASGANVLTF

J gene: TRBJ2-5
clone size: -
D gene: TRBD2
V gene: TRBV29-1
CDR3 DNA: TGCAGCGTCGAGCGGGGGAGCAGGGCGGAGACCCAGTACTTC
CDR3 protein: CSVERGSRAETQYF

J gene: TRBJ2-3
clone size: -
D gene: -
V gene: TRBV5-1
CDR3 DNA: TGCGCCAGCCGAAACGACAGGTCGTCAGATACGCAGTATTTT
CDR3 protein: CASRNDRSSDTQYF

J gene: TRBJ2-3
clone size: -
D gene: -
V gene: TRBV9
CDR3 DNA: TGTGCCAGCAGCCCCGGGGTGGTTAGCACAGATACGCAGTATTTT
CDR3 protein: CASSPGVVSTDTQYF

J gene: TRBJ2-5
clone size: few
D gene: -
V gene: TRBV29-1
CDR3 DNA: TGCAGCGTTGAATCCCCAGGGGTAGAGACCCAGTACTTC
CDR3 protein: CSVESPGVETQYF

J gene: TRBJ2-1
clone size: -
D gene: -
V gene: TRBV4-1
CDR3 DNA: TGCGCCAGCAGCCAATCCCCGGCGGGTGGGGAGCAGTTCTTC
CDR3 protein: CASSQSPAGGEQFF

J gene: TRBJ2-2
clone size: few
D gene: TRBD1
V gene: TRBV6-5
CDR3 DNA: TGTGCCAGCAGGGGACAGGGGAACACCGGGGAGCTGTTTTTT
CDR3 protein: CASRGQGNTGELFF

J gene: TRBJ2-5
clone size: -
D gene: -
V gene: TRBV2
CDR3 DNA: TGTGCCAGCAGCGATTTATCAGGCCAACAAGAGACCCAGTACTTC
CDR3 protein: CASSDLSGQQETQYF

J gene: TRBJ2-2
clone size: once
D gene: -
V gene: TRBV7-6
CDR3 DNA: TGTGCCAGCAGCTTAGTGCAGGGGATCGGGGAGCTGTTTTTT
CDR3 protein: CASSLVQGIGELFF